The rows below give T cell receptor beta chains drawn from one sample of a study of cytomegalovirus exposure and HLA in healthy donors. Data came from immunoSEQ multiplex PCR; TCRdb stores just in-frame clones and leaves some out. Here the sample spans 100,000 or so clones, about 80% being singletons. Sequenced material: PBMCs. These receptors all come from a man younger than 45 in good health and CMV-seronegative. Each CDR3 is given with its conserved first and last residue. The order of the fields is J gene, D gene, V gene, clone size, CDR3 DNA, CDR3 protein. D genes are given only for firm matches. The listing skips clone size in some rows; elsewhere it reads once, few, many or a size class.

>TRBJ2-1|-|TRBV6-6|-
TGTGCCAGCACCCCCGGGAGCTCCTACAATGAGCAGTTCTTC
CASTPGSSYNEQFF
>TRBJ2-3|-|TRBV5-4|-
TGTGCCAGCAGCTCGGACAGATACACAGATACGCAGTATTTT
CASSSDRYTDTQYF
>TRBJ2-5|TRBD2|TRBV9|few
TGTGCCAGCGGGGGGGATGGAGAGACCCAGTACTTC
CASGGDGETQYF
>TRBJ2-1|TRBD2|TRBV28|once
TGTGCCAGCAGTTTCCTAGCGGGAGATTATTTCTTC
CASSFLAGDYFF
>TRBJ2-5|TRBD1|TRBV7-6|-
TGTGCCAGCAGCTATTACGGCGCCGGGACAGGAAAAGAGACCCAGTACTTC
CASSYYGAGTGKETQYF
>TRBJ1-5|-|TRBV18|-
TGTGCCAGCTCCCAAAAGGAGGGTCAGCCCCAGCATTTT
CASSQKEGQPQHF
>TRBJ2-4|-|TRBV28|-
TGTGCCAGCATCGACGGGGGTGAACACATTCAGTACTTC
CASIDGGEHIQYF
>TRBJ2-5|-|TRBV5-4|-
TGTGCCAGCCACAAGGACCCCGGGGGGACCCAGTACTTC
CASHKDPGGTQYF
>TRBJ2-7|-|TRBV7-9|-
TGTCCCAGCAGCCTCAGCGAATTATACTCCTACGAGCAGTACTTC
CPSSLSELYSYEQYF
>TRBJ1-2|-|TRBV2|-
TGTGCCAGCAGCCGGGACTCCCCTCCCTCGATCTATGGCTACACCTTC
CASSRDSPPSIYGYTF
>TRBJ2-7|TRBD1|TRBV18|-
TGTGCCAGCTCACTTGGGACAGGAGGATACGAGCAGTACTTC
CASSLGTGGYEQYF
>TRBJ2-3|TRBD2|TRBV5-1|few
TGCGCCAGCAGCTTGGGACTAGCGGGCACAGATACGCAGTATTTT
CASSLGLAGTDTQYF